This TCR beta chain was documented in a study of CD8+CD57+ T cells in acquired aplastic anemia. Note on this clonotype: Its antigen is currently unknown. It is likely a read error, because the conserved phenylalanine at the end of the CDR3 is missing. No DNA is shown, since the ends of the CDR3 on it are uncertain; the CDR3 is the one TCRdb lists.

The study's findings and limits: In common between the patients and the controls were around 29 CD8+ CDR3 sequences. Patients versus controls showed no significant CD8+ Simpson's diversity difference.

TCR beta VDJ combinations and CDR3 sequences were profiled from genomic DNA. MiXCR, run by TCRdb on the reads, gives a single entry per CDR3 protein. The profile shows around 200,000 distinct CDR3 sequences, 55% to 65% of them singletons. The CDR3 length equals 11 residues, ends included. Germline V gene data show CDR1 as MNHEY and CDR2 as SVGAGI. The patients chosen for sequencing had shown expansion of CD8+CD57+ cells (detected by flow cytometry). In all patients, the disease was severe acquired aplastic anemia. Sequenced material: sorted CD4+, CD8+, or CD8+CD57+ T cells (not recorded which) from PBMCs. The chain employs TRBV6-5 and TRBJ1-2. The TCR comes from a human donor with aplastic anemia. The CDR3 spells CASSSLGLLYL.